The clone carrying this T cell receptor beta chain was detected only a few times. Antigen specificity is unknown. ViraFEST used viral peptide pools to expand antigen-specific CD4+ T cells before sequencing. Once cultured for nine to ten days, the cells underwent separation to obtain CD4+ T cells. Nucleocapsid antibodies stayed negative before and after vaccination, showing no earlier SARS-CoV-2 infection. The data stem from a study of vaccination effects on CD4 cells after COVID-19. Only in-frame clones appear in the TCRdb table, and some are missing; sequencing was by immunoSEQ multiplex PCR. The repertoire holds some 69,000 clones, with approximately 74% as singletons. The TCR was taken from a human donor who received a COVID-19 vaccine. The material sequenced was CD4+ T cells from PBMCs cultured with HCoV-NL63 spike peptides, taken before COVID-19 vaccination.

The CDR3 is CASSLFKNSNTGELFF. In nucleotides, the CDR3 is TGTGCCAGCAGTTTATTCAAGAACTCAAACACCGGGGAGCTGTTTTTT. This rearrangement joins TRBV28 to TRBJ2-2; D is unresolved. V lost 1 base and J 2 bases, leaving 11 bases between the germline ends. The CDR3 is 16 residues long. Germline V gene sequence: CDR1 MDHEN, CDR2 SYDVKM.